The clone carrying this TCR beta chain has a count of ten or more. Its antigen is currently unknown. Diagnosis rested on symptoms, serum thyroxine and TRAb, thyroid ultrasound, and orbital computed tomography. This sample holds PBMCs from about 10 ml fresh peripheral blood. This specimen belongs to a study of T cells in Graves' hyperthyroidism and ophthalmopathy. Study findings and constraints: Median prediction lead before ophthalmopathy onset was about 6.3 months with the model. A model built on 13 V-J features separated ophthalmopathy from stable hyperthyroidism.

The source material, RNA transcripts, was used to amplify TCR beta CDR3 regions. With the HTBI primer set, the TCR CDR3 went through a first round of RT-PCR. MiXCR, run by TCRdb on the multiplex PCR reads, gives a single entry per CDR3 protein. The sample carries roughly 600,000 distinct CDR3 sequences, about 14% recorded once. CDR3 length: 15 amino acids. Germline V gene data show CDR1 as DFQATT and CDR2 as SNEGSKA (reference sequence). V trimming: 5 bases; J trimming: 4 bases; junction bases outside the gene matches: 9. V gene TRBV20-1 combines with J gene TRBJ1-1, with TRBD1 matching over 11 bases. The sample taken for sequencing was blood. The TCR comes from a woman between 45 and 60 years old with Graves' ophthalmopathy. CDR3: CSAGGDRGGFTEAFF. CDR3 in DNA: TGCAGTGCTGGGGGGGACAGGGGGGGATTCACTGAAGCTTTCTTT.